Listed below are T cell receptor beta chains from one sample, sequenced in a study of T cell responses to AZD1222 COVID-19 vaccine. The data were produced by immunoSEQ multiplex PCR, yet TCRdb's version contains in-frame clones alone and is incomplete. The data hold 120,000 to 150,000 clones, with around nine tenths observed a single time. Here the sequenced sample was peripheral blood, taken on day 0 of AZD1222 vaccination. Receptor source: an adult in good health. Both conserved end residues are part of each CDR3. A D gene is named only where the DNA matches it firmly. A row's size may be missing; if present it is once, few, many or a size class.

CDR3aa	CDR3nt	d_gene	j_gene	abundance	v_gene
CASSVGSNQPQHF	TGTGCCAGCAGTGTGGGGAGCAATCAGCCCCAGCATTTT	NA	TRBJ1-5	NA	TRBV6-4
CASSMTGTYEQYF	TGTGCCAGTAGTATGACAGGGACCTACGAGCAGTACTTC	TRBD1	TRBJ2-7	once	TRBV19
CATSDETYEQYF	TGTGCCACCAGTGATGAAACCTACGAGCAGTACTTC	NA	TRBJ2-7	NA	TRBV24-1
CASSLSGQGNYTF	TGTGCCAGCAGTTTATCGGGACAGGGGAACTACACCTTC	TRBD1	TRBJ1-2	NA	TRBV27
CACKQGASYGYTF	TGTGCCTGTAAACAGGGGGCTTCCTATGGCTACACCTTC	TRBD1	TRBJ1-2	once	TRBV30
CSGQGTTNEKLFF	TGCAGCGGACAGGGAACAACTAATGAAAAACTGTTTTTT	TRBD1	TRBJ1-4	NA	TRBV29-1
CASSSEGNGYTF	TGTGCCAGCAGCTCTGAAGGGAATGGCTACACCTTC	NA	TRBJ1-2	NA	TRBV11-2
CASSWDILSIQYF	TGTGCCAGCAGTTGGGACATTTTAAGCATTCAGTACTTC	NA	TRBJ2-4	NA	TRBV27
CASSPGQGRGNTF	TGTGCCAGCAGCCCCGGACAGGGAAGGGGTAACACCTTC	TRBD1	TRBJ1-2	once	TRBV7-2
CASSTPPGALPQYF	TGTGCCAGCAGTACACCCCCCGGGGCCCTGCCGCAGTATTTT	NA	TRBJ2-3	NA	TRBV6-2/TRBV6-3
CASSQDRGGELYF	TGCGCCAGCAGCCAAGATAGAGGGGGGGAGTTGTACTTC	NA	TRBJ2-7	once	TRBV4-1
CATSRGVGYGYTF	TGTGCCACCTCGCGGGGGGTTGGGTATGGCTACACCTTC	NA	TRBJ1-2	NA	TRBV24-1
CASSYVRGGDEQFF	TGTGCCAGCAGTTACGTCAGGGGAGGGGATGAGCAGTTCTTC	NA	TRBJ2-1	NA	TRBV6-5
CASSDEADTQYF	TGTGCCAGCAGTGACGAAGCAGATACGCAGTATTTT	NA	TRBJ2-3	NA	TRBV2
CASSLERATQWPQHF	TGTGCCAGCAGCTTGGAGAGGGCTACCCAATGGCCCCAGCATTTT	NA	TRBJ1-5	NA	TRBV28
CASSLAGASSGANVLTF	TGTGCCAGCAGTTTGGCAGGGGCAAGCTCTGGGGCCAACGTCCTGACTTTC	NA	TRBJ2-6	NA	TRBV27
CASSPPRGEVSYNEQFF	TGTGCCAGCTCACCTCCCAGGGGGGAGGTCTCCTACAATGAGCAGTTCTTC	NA	TRBJ2-1	NA	TRBV18
CASSVDGGNSAGELFF	TGTGCCAGCAGCGTAGATGGAGGAAATAGTGCCGGGGAGCTGTTTTTT	NA	TRBJ2-2	NA	TRBV9
CASSYSGTVRYEQYF	TGTGCCAGCAGTTACTCTGGGACAGTTCGGTACGAGCAGTACTTC	TRBD1	TRBJ2-7	NA	TRBV6-2/TRBV6-3
CASSISDFSGNQPQHF	TGTGCCAGTAGTATCTCGGACTTCTCGGGAAATCAGCCCCAGCATTTT	NA	TRBJ1-5	NA	TRBV19
CASSWAGSSYNEQFF	TGTGCCAGCAGTTGGGCAGGGTCCTCCTACAATGAGCAGTTCTTC	NA	TRBJ2-1	once	TRBV27
CASSLDRAGVTEAFF	TGCGCCAGCAGCTTGGACCGGGCAGGGGTCACTGAAGCTTTCTTT	NA	TRBJ1-1	NA	TRBV5-1